These 18 T cell receptor beta chains came from one sample sequenced in a study of control samples from healthy donors and cancer patients. The data were produced by immunoSEQ multiplex PCR, yet TCRdb's version contains in-frame clones alone and is incomplete. The sample lists 150,000 to 200,000 clones; 85% to 90% were seen once. The sequenced sample was blood. The source is a woman aged 50 to 60 in good health.

The chain recombines TRBV19 with TRBJ2-3, with 9 bases lining up with TRBD2. The CDR3 consists of 16 residues. From germline, CDR1 is LNHDA and CDR2 SQIVND (reference sequence). V trimming: 5 bases; J trimming: 0 bases; junction bases outside the gene matches: 6. CDR3 in amino acids: CASSPSSGASTDTQYF. CDR3 coding DNA: TGTGCCAGTAGTCCCTCTAGCGGGGCTAGCACAGATACGCAGTATTTT.

The chain recombines TRBV5-6 with TRBJ2-1; weak D call: TRBD1 (6 bases). Per germline, CDR1 SGHDT and CDR2 YYEEEE. V was shortened by 4 bases and J by 14 bases, with 19 bases between the two germline ends. This CDR3 has 13 residues. Here the CDR3 DNA reads TGTGCCAGCAGCGTGACGACAGGAACTAAGGAGTTCTTC. This codes for CASSVTTGTKEFF. The entire variable domain, with the rest obtained from reference TRBV5-6 and TRBJ2-1, is as follows: DAGVTQSPTHLIKTRGQQVTLRCSPKSGHDTVSWYQQALGQGPQFIFQYYEEEERQRGNFPDRFSGHQFPNYSSELNVNALLLGDSALYLCASSVTTGTKEFFGPGTRLTVL.

The chain employs TRBV11-2 and TRBJ2-5, with D perhaps assigned TRBD1 or TRBD2 (5 bases each). The ends were cut back, 0 bases at V and 5 bases at J, with 10 bases in the middle. There are 14 residues in the CDR3. Germline-derived CDR1 and CDR2 are SGHAT and FQNNGV. The CDR3 DNA is TGTGCCAGCAGCTTAGAAAGGTGGGGGGAGACCCAGTACTTC. The encoded protein is CASSLERWGETQYF.

This chain joins TRBV5-4 and TRBJ1-1; D is perhaps TRBD1 (5 bases). Trimming stripped 7 bases from V and 2 bases from J, with 12 bases between. Germline lookup yields CDR1 SGHNT and CDR2 YYREEE (reference sequence). The CDR3 is 13 amino acids. The CDR3 DNA reads as TGTGCCAGCGGGAGACAGTTAAACACTGAAGCTTTCTTT. It translates to CASGRQLNTEAFF.

The chain couples TRBV11-2 to TRBJ2-2; 12 bases are a match to TRBD2. There are 16 residues in the CDR3. Trimming at V came to 5 bases and at J to 1 base, leaving 2 bases not matched to a gene. The germline CDR1 and CDR2 sequences are SGHAT and FQNNGV. DNA for the CDR3: TGTGCCAGCAGCCCGACTAGCGGGGGGAACACCGGGGAGCTGTTTTTT. It yields the protein CASSPTSGGNTGELFF.

The chain joins TRBV6-5 to TRBJ1-4; TRBD1 is a possible D gene (5 bases). Per germline, CDR1 MNHEY and CDR2 SVGAGI. This CDR3 comprises 15 residues. V was pared by 6 bases and J by 8 bases, with 19 bases between. CDR3 DNA sequence: TGTGCCAGCAGCCCGGGAGGGGCGCCGGGCGAAAAACTGTTTTTT. Translation: CASSPGGAPGEKLFF.

This chain links TRBV19 with TRBJ1-1; D might be TRBD1 (6 bases). This CDR3 is 15 amino acids long. V was cut by 7 bases and J by 1 base, with 16 bases left in between. CDR1 is LNHDA and CDR2 is SQIVND in the germline V gene (reference sequence). DNA of the CDR3: TGTGCCAGTATTGAGCGAGACAGGCCGAACACTGAAGCTTTCTTT. The encoded protein is CASIERDRPNTEAFF.

The V and J genes are TRBV5-1 and TRBJ1-6; 7 bases map to TRBD1. CDR3 length: 16 residues. V lost 1 base, J lost 4 bases, and 5 bases stayed unmatched. Germline V gives CDR1 SGHRS, CDR2 YFSETQ. This chain's CDR3 is CASSLRGGDYNSPLHF. The CDR3 DNA is TGCGCCAGCAGCTTGCGAGGGGGCGATTATAATTCACCCCTCCACTTT.

The chain uses TRBV15 and TRBJ1-6; no reliable D call. Germline lookup yields CDR1 LNHNV and CDR2 YYDKDF (reference sequence). V was clipped by 5 bases and J by 5 bases, with 16 bases between them. The CDR3 spans 16 residues. CDR3 residues: CATSPEGGRNNSPLHF. The CDR3 region has the DNA TGTGCCACCAGCCCAGAGGGCGGCCGAAATAATTCACCCCTCCACTTT.

The chain carries TRBV24-1 and TRBJ1-5; no reliable D call. Germline V gene sequence: CDR1 KGHDR, CDR2 SFDVKD. The V end was cut by 4 bases, the J end by 4 bases, with 19 bases between. The length of the CDR3 is 17 residues. CDR3 nucleotide sequence: TGTGCCACCAGTGACGCAACTTCCGGGGAGCGTAATCAGCCCCAGCATTTT. This codes for CATSDATSGERNQPQHF.

The chain recombines TRBV6-2 or TRBV6-3 with TRBJ2-1; maybe TRBD2 (6 bases). This CDR3 has 14 amino acids. Trimming took 5 bases from V and 1 from J, leaving 9 bases between them. Germline lookup yields CDR1 MNHEY and CDR2 SVGEGT. The CDR3 region has the DNA TGTGCCAGCAGTCACGGGGGATCCTACAATGAGCAGTTCTTC. Its translation: CASSHGGSYNEQFF.

The chain is built from TRBV7-2 and TRBJ2-7; D uncertain. The CDR3 is 14 amino acids. Germline-derived CDR1 and CDR2 are SGHTA and FQGNSA. Between the trimmed V and J ends, which lost 4 bases and 2 bases, there was a span of 12 bases. This CDR3 reads CASSSGLKAYEQYF. As DNA, the CDR3 is TGTGCCAGCAGCTCCGGTCTCAAGGCCTACGAGCAGTACTTC.

This clone came up once. The gene calls are TRBV7-2 and TRBJ1-2, with 9 bases matching TRBD1. Germline lookup yields CDR1 SGHTA and CDR2 FQGNSA. This CDR3 is 14 amino acids long. The J segment lost 5 bases and the V segment lost 5 bases, leaving 6 bases of the junction unmatched. CDR3 amino acids: CASSHRTGDYGYTF. The CDR3 region has the DNA TGTGCCAGCAGCCACCGGACAGGGGATTATGGCTACACCTTC.

V is TRBV10-3 and J is TRBJ2-1; no clear D gene. Germline lookup yields CDR1 ENHRY and CDR2 SYGVKD. The CDR3 runs to 13 residues. Trimming took off 6 bases at V and 3 bases at J, with 9 bases between the two ends. DNA of the CDR3: TGTGCCATCAGCCCAGGACGCTACAATGAGCAGTTCTTC. Encoded protein: CAISPGRYNEQFF.

The V call is TRBV24-1, the J call TRBJ2-2; maybe TRBD1 (6 bases). Trimming cost V 0 bases and J 5 bases, with 9 bases left between them. CDR3 length: 15 residues. Looked up from germline, CDR1 is KGHDR and CDR2 is SFDVKD. The CDR3 DNA follows: TGTGCCACCAGTGATTTGGGACAGTCTACCGGGGAGCTGTTTTTT. Its translation is CATSDLGQSTGELFF.

V gene TRBV5-1 combines with J gene TRBJ2-5; 13 bases align to TRBD2. The J segment lost 4 bases and the V segment lost 2 bases, leaving 5 bases of the junction unmatched. This CDR3 has 16 residues. Germline CDR1 reads SGHRS; CDR2 reads YFSETQ. DNA for the CDR3: TGCGCCAGCAGCTTCCAACTAGCGGGGGGGAGAGAGACCCAGTACTTC. Translating gives CASSFQLAGGRETQYF.

The chain couples TRBV7-9 to TRBJ1-2; D is undetermined. Germline V gives CDR1 SEHNR, CDR2 FQNEAQ (reference sequence). CDR3 length equals 15 residues. Trimming shortened V by 1 base and J by 8 bases, and 17 bases separated the two germline ends. CDR3 protein: CASSLEVPSGAGYTF. CDR3 bases: TGTGCCAGCAGCTTAGAGGTGCCGTCCGGAGCGGGCTACACCTTC.

The V and J genes are TRBV18 and TRBJ2-1; 8 nucleotides line up with TRBD2. CDR3 length equals 15 residues. The V gene end was trimmed by 6 bases and the J gene end by 6 bases; junction bases not matched to a gene: 10. Germline V gene sequence: CDR1 KGHSH, CDR2 LQKENI. The CDR3 region has the DNA TGTGCCAGCTCCCCCCCCGGGGGGGCAGGCAATGAGCAGTTCTTC. Encoded protein: CASSPPGGAGNEQFF.